A selection of T cell receptor beta chains follows, all from one sample in a study of blood T cell repertoires in COVID-19. Here immunoSEQ multiplex PCR was the method, and the copy in TCRdb shows in-frame clones only, minus some. The sample yields 200,000 to 300,000 clones, about 85% seen once. Input material: peripheral blood. Receptors were obtained from a man aged 55 to 70 who had recovered from COVID-19. Both conserved end residues are part of each CDR3. D genes are given only for firm matches. Not every row has a clone size; where given, it reads once, few, many or a size class.

D gene	clone size	V gene	J gene	CDR3 DNA	CDR3 protein
-	-	TRBV4-2	TRBJ1-5	TGTGCCAGCAGCCAACGGGGGGGAAGCAATCAGCCCCAGCATTTT	CASSQRGGSNQPQHF
-	-	TRBV27	TRBJ2-7	TGTGCCAGCAGAACGGCGGGCCCGGTATACGAGCAGTACTTC	CASRTAGPVYEQYF
TRBD2	-	TRBV19	TRBJ2-5	TGTGCCAGTAGTATAAGCCTAGCGGGGGGGTACCAAGAGACCCAGTACTTC	CASSISLAGGYQETQYF
TRBD2	-	TRBV24-1	TRBJ2-7	TGTGCCACCAGTGGGACTAGCGGGGACTACGAGCAGTACTTC	CATSGTSGDYEQYF
TRBD1	-	TRBV6-4	TRBJ2-5	TGTGCCAGCAGTGAACAGACAGGGGCTCAAGAGACCCAGTACTTC	CASSEQTGAQETQYF
TRBD1	-	TRBV5-1	TRBJ1-4	TGCGCCAGCAGGGACAGGGAGGGTGAAAAACTGTTTTTT	CASRDREGEKLFF
TRBD2	-	TRBV6-5	TRBJ2-7	TGTGCCAGCTTTGGAAGCGGGGTCCACGAGCAGTACTTC	CASFGSGVHEQYF
-	-	TRBV5-1	TRBJ2-5	TGCGCCAGCAGCTTGCCGGGGAGAAGCGGGGAGACCCAGTACTTC	CASSLPGRSGETQYF
-	-	TRBV5-1	TRBJ1-4	TGCGCCAGCAGCCCAGTGCGCACAGGTGAAAAACTGTTTTTT	CASSPVRTGEKLFF
-	once	TRBV6-5	TRBJ1-2	TGTGCCAGCAGTTACGGAGCGAATTCGAACTATGGCTACACCTTC	CASSYGANSNYGYTF
-	-	TRBV6-5	TRBJ2-3	TGTGCCAGCAGTTACCTAGCAGCTAGCACAGATACGCAGTATTTT	CASSYLAASTDTQYF
-	-	TRBV5-1	TRBJ2-3	TGCGCCAGCAGCTTCCAGGGTGCCGATCGGGATACGCAGTATTTT	CASSFQGADRDTQYF
TRBD1	-	TRBV6-2/TRBV6-3	TRBJ2-1	TGTGCCAGCAGTTACTCTTGGGGACAGCGCCTTGGCAATGAGCAGTTCTTC	CASSYSWGQRLGNEQFF
-	-	TRBV6-2/TRBV6-3	TRBJ1-4	TGTGCCAGCAGTTACGCTTTCGGTGAAAAACTGTTTTTT	CASSYAFGEKLFF
TRBD2	-	TRBV27	TRBJ2-3	TGTGCCAGCAGTCCCCAGACTAGCGGGGCGAGAGATACGCAGTATTTT	CASSPQTSGARDTQYF
-	-	TRBV12-3/TRBV12-4	TRBJ1-5	TGTGCCAGCAGTTCCACCCGGTCCCAGCATTTT	CASSSTRSQHF
TRBD1	-	TRBV2	TRBJ2-2	TGTGCCAGCAGGCGACAGGGGCGGGGTACCGGGGAGCTGTTTTTT	CASRRQGRGTGELFF
-	once	TRBV7-2	TRBJ2-7	TGTGCCAGCAGCCACCCTGGGGTAGCGTCCTACGAGCAGTACTTC	CASSHPGVASYEQYF
TRBD1	-	TRBV11-2	TRBJ2-7	TGTGCCAGCAGCTTAGATTGGACAGGAGCCTCCTACGAGCAGTACTTC	CASSLDWTGASYEQYF
-	-	TRBV4-1	TRBJ1-1	TGCGCCAGCAGCCAAACGACAGGCTGGAACACTGAAGCTTTCTTT	CASSQTTGWNTEAFF
-	-	TRBV5-4	TRBJ1-3	TGTGCCAGCAGCTTGGAGAGGTCCTCTGGAAACACCATATATTTT	CASSLERSSGNTIYF
TRBD1	-	TRBV7-8	TRBJ1-5	TGTGCCAGCAGCTTAAGGGACAGGCACAATCAGCCCCAGCATTTT	CASSLRDRHNQPQHF